This T cell receptor (beta chain) came from a study of T cell repertoires in cytomegalovirus infection. For the study at large: CMV epitopes used comprised recently identified HLA-C-restricted ones and well-studied HLA-B-restricted ones. From public TCR beta signatures came an indication of both CMV infection and matching HLA type. Study-wide results and limits: Clonotypes of TCR beta that were HLA-C-restricted and CMV-specific dominated the ex vivo response. The cumulative frequency of public TCR beta families identified carriers of CMV plus the relevant HLA.

In the case of this clonotype: Its cognate antigen is unknown.

Via MiXCR, TCRdb re-called the reads, giving one row per CDR3 protein. The table includes a few hundred thousand distinct CDR3 sequences, 25% to 35% detected once. Sequences were derived from cultured PBMCs, sampled from culture after CMV antigen stimulation. This receptor was taken from a human donor in good health (CMV status not recorded). Some clones in this sample may be carry-over from other donors' samples.

The CDR3 loop is CASSFGQRDNSPLHF. The CDR3 DNA reads as TGTGCCAGCAGTTTCGGACAGCGCGATAATTCACCCCTCCACTTT. This chain links TRBV27 with TRBJ1-6, with a tentative D call TRBD1 (6 bases). Trimming shortened V by 3 bases and J by 5 bases, and 11 bases separated the two germline ends. Germline lookup yields CDR1 MNHEY and CDR2 SMNVEV (reference sequence). CDR3 size: 15 residues.